This T cell receptor (beta chain) emerged from a study of cytomegalovirus exposure and HLA in healthy donors. Profiling relied on immunoSEQ multiplex PCR, and the TCRdb table lists in-frame clones only, not all of them. The sample has about 73,000 clones; roughly 90% are singletons. Only one count was recorded for this clone. The receptor's source is a woman aged 18 to 35 in good health and CMV-seropositive. The sample was PBMCs.

The CDR3, as DNA: TGTGCCAGCAGCAAGCGGGAGGCCCAGTACGAGCAGTACTTC. As protein: CASSKREAQYEQYF. V is TRBV9 and J is TRBJ2-7; 9 bases map to TRBD2. The germline gives CDR1 SGDLS, CDR2 YYNGEE. CDR3 length equals 14 residues. J gave up 4 bases and V 4 bases, and 6 bases lay outside the gene matches.